The 26 T cell receptor beta chains below come from one sample, sequenced in a study of T cell responses to AZD1222 COVID-19 vaccine. Sequencing used immunoSEQ multiplex PCR; TCRdb keeps in-frame clones, though not all of them. The sample table includes about 140,000 clones. The source material was peripheral blood. All receptors derive from an adult in good health.

The chain recombines TRBV11-2 with TRBJ2-2, with D possibly being TRBD2 (6 bases). The CDR3 contains 14 residues. Germline lookup yields CDR1 SGHAT and CDR2 FQNNGV. Trimming took off 5 bases at V and 6 bases at J, with 13 bases between the two ends. The DNA for the CDR3 is TGTGCCAGCAGCGGGAGGAGAGCCCCCGGGGAGCTGTTTTTT. Amino acids: CASSGRRAPGELFF.

The chain couples TRBV2 to TRBJ1-1, with a tentative D call TRBD1 (6 bases). Germline V gene lookup returns CDR1 SNHLY and CDR2 FYNNEI. The CDR3 is made up of 15 amino acids. Trimming removed 2 bases at V and 1 base at J, with 11 bases between. CDR3 in amino acids: CASSERAGQNTEAFF. DNA of the CDR3: TGTGCCAGCAGTGAAAGGGCGGGACAGAACACTGAAGCTTTCTTT.

The J gene is TRBJ1-2, the V gene TRBV29-1; weak D call: TRBD1 (6 bases). V shed 8 bases and J shed 8 bases, with 15 bases lying between them. Germline V lookup: CDR1 SQVTM, CDR2 ANQGSEA. The CDR3 extends over 11 amino acids. The CDR3 here is CSMPGDDGYTF. CDR3 coding DNA: TGCAGCATGCCAGGGGATGACGGCTACACCTTC. Variable domain in full (rest from reference TRBV29-1 and TRBJ1-2): SAVISQKPSRDICQRGTSLTIQCQVDSQVTMMFWYRQQPGQSLTLIATANQGSEATYESGFVIDKFPISRPNLTFSTLTVSNMSPEDSSIYLCSMPGDDGYTFGSGTRLTVV.

The rearrangement links TRBV29-1 to TRBJ1-2; D unclear. V was pared by 6 bases and J by 2 bases, with 13 bases between. The CDR3 consists of 13 residues. Germline V gene data show CDR1 as SQVTM and CDR2 as ANQGSEA. The CDR3: CSVYGLGNYGYTF. CDR3 DNA: TGCAGCGTGTATGGACTTGGAAACTATGGCTACACCTTC.

The rearrangement joins TRBV7-9 to TRBJ2-1, with 7 bases fitting TRBD2. Per germline, CDR1 SEHNR and CDR2 FQNEAQ (reference sequence). CDR3 length equals 16 residues. J lost 8 bases, V lost 7 bases, and 17 bases had no gene match. CDR3 nucleotide sequence: TGTGCCAGCAACTTCCTAGCGGACCTCGGCCCCCATGAGCAGTTCTTC. Its protein is CASNFLADLGPHEQFF.

This sequence joins TRBV12-3 or TRBV12-4 and TRBJ1-1; a possible D gene is TRBD1 (5 bases). The CDR3 is made up of 13 amino acids. Between the trimmed V and J ends, which lost 8 bases and 4 bases, there was a span of 14 bases. The CDR3 DNA reads as TGTGCCAGCCACGAGGGGTGGGCCACTGAAGCTTTCTTT. Its translation: CASHEGWATEAFF.

V is TRBV6-6 and J is TRBJ1-1; no firm D call. V was shortened by 5 bases and J by 0 bases, with 10 bases between the two germline ends. Germline-derived CDR1 and CDR2 are MNHNY and SVGAGI (reference sequence). The CDR3 spans 14 residues. The CDR3 region is CASSIRALNTEAFF. The DNA for the CDR3 is TGTGCCAGCAGTATCCGGGCCTTGAACACTGAAGCTTTCTTT.

The V call is TRBV5-4, the J call TRBJ2-1, with D perhaps matching TRBD1 or TRBD2 (5 bases each). This CDR3 has 16 residues. Between the trimmed V and J ends, which lost 0 bases and 5 bases, there was a span of 15 bases. The germline gives CDR1 SGHNT, CDR2 YYREEE (reference sequence). For the CDR3, the DNA is TGTGCCAGCAGCTTGGGGGGAGCCCAGGGAAACAATGAGCAGTTCTTC. Translation: CASSLGGAQGNNEQFF. The whole variable domain, filled in from reference TRBV5-4 and TRBJ2-1, reads ETGVTQSPTHLIKTRGQQVTLRCSSQSGHNTVSWYQQALGQGPQFIFQYYREEENGRGNFPPRFSGLQFPNYSSELNVNALELDDSALYLCASSLGGAQGNNEQFFGPGTRLTVL.

This chain uses TRBV9 with TRBJ1-1, with D uncertain. V dropped 2 bases and J dropped 4 bases, with 18 bases sitting between them. This CDR3 contains 16 residues. The germline CDR1 and CDR2 sequences are SGDLS and YYNGEE. CDR3 amino acids: CASSVDLSPMGTEAFF. The CDR3 DNA reads as TGTGCCAGCAGCGTCGACCTCAGCCCCATGGGCACTGAAGCTTTCTTT.

V and J are TRBV5-1 and TRBJ2-3; D might be TRBD1 or TRBD2, each matching 5 bases. CDR1 is SGHRS and CDR2 is YFSETQ in the germline V gene. This CDR3 has 17 residues. Trimming stripped 0 bases from V and 1 base from J, with 15 bases between. The CDR3 region is CASSLVPRRGGTDTQYF. CDR3 in DNA: TGCGCCAGCAGCTTGGTTCCGCGAAGAGGGGGCACAGATACGCAGTATTTT.

The chain is built from TRBV15 and TRBJ1-1; no firm D call. Trimming left V 3 bases short and J 7 bases short, with 15 bases between. Germline lookup yields CDR1 LNHNV and CDR2 YYDKDF (reference sequence). The CDR3 length is 14 residues. This CDR3 is CATSSRTPSGEAFF. In nucleotides, the CDR3 is TGTGCCACCAGCAGCCGGACGCCCTCCGGTGAAGCTTTCTTT.

The V call is TRBV5-6, the J call TRBJ1-1; possibly TRBD1 for D (5 bases). CDR3 length: 16 residues. Per germline, CDR1 SGHDT and CDR2 YYEEEE. V dropped 1 base and J dropped 6 bases, with 19 bases sitting between them. CDR3 protein: CASSLPYGPGGAEAFF. The CDR3 coding sequence is TGTGCCAGCAGCTTGCCCTACGGACCGGGGGGAGCTGAAGCTTTCTTT.

The V call is TRBV6-5, the J call TRBJ2-5; tentative D call: TRBD2 (7 bases). CDR3 size: 16 residues. Germline assignment: CDR1 MNHEY and CDR2 SVGAGI. Trimming took off 0 bases at V and 7 bases at J, with 18 bases between the two ends. This CDR3 reads CASSYSNDRGAGTQYF. For the CDR3, the DNA is TGTGCCAGCAGTTACTCGAATGATCGGGGGGCAGGGACCCAGTACTTC.

This chain links TRBV6-5 with TRBJ1-5; 7 bases agree with TRBD1. Trimming at V came to 6 bases and at J to 3 bases, leaving 5 bases not matched to a gene. The CDR3 is made up of 14 amino acids. Germline V lookup: CDR1 MNHEY, CDR2 SVGAGI. DNA for the CDR3: TGTGCCAGCAGCTCAGGGGGGCCCAATCAGCCCCAGCATTTT. This sequence encodes CASSSGGPNQPQHF.

This sequence joins TRBV9 and TRBJ2-7; 10 bases fit TRBD2. CDR1 is SGDLS and CDR2 is YYNGEE in the germline V gene. The V and J ends lost 9 bases and 2 bases, in that order; junction bases with no gene match: 8. CDR3 length: 14 residues. This chain's CDR3 is CATSGLARTYEQYF. The CDR3 bases are TGTGCCACCTCGGGACTAGCGCGAACCTACGAGCAGTACTTC.

The chain joins TRBV28 to TRBJ1-4; 8 bases are shared with TRBD1. Germline lookup yields CDR1 MDHEN and CDR2 SYDVKM. The CDR3 loop spans 15 amino acids. Unmatched junction bases numbered 3, after V lost 6 bases and J lost 0 bases. CDR3 nucleotides: TGTGCCAGCAGCGCACAGGGGGCAACTAATGAAAAACTGTTTTTT. Encoded protein: CASSAQGATNEKLFF.

CDR3 nucleotides: TGTGCCAGCAGTTATACGGGGGACACAGATACGCAGTATTTT. Protein: CASSYTGDTDTQYF. V and J are TRBV6-5 and TRBJ2-3; TRBD2 is a possible D gene (6 bases). Trimming left V 3 bases short and J 2 bases short, with 9 bases between. Germline V gene lookup returns CDR1 MNHEY and CDR2 SVGAGI. The CDR3 has 14 amino acids.

The chain employs TRBV10-3 and TRBJ1-1; TRBD1 might be the D (6 bases). Germline loops: CDR1 ENHRY, CDR2 SYGVKD. The CDR3 runs 17 residues. V shed 2 bases and J shed 2 bases, with 18 bases lying between them. This CDR3 is CAISEGRLGAGNTEAFF. In DNA form, the CDR3 reads TGTGCCATCAGTGAGGGGCGCTTGGGGGCCGGAAACACTGAAGCTTTCTTT.

The CDR3 loop reads CASSPPQGATNNEQFF. CDR3 DNA: TGTGCCAGCTCACCACCGCAGGGGGCAACGAACAATGAGCAGTTCTTC. The chain links TRBV18 to TRBJ2-1; 8 nucleotides line up with TRBD1. CDR1 KGHSH and CDR2 LQKENI come from the germline V gene. CDR3 size: 16 residues. The ends lost 0 bases at V and 5 bases at J; junction bases unmatched: 6. Filled out from reference TRBV18 and TRBJ2-1, the complete variable domain reads NAGVMQNPRHLVRRRGQEARLRCSPMKGHSHVYWYRQLPEEGLKFMVYLQKENIIDESGMPKERFSAEFPKEGPSILRIQQVVRGDSAAYFCASSPPQGATNNEQFFGPGTRLTVL.

The chain employs TRBV6-5 and TRBJ1-1, with 9 positions matching TRBD1. Trimming removed 8 bases from V and 1 base from J; junction bases left unmatched: 5. The V gene's germline CDR1 is MNHEY and CDR2 SVGAGI. There are 14 residues in the CDR3. The chain's CDR3 is CASGGQGWNTEAFF. CDR3 sequence (DNA): TGTGCCAGCGGGGGACAGGGATGGAACACTGAAGCTTTCTTT.

The gene calls are TRBV4-2 and TRBJ1-4; D is possibly TRBD1 (6 bases). V gave up 6 bases and J gave up 5 bases, with 13 bases separating them. The CDR3 spans 14 residues. CDR1 and CDR2 (germline): LGHNA, YNFKEQ. The CDR3: CASSEDRKNEKLFF. The CDR3 DNA follows: TGTGCCAGCAGTGAGGACAGAAAAAATGAAAAACTGTTTTTT.

This chain uses TRBV6-5 with TRBJ1-2; possibly TRBD1 for D (6 bases). Germline V gene data show CDR1 as MNHEY and CDR2 as SVGAGI. CDR3 length: 13 residues. Trimming shortened V by 6 bases and J by 3 bases, and 11 bases separated the two germline ends. The CDR3 spells CASRTAGDYGYTF. The CDR3 bases are TGTGCCAGCAGAACTGCAGGGGACTATGGCTACACCTTC.

CDR3 sequence: CASSLATGAEGTEAFF. CDR3 DNA sequence: TGCGCCAGCAGCTTGGCCACGGGGGCGGAGGGCACTGAAGCTTTCTTT. The chain is built from TRBV5-1 and TRBJ1-1; weak D call: TRBD1 (6 bases). The CDR3 is 16 residues long. The germline gives CDR1 SGHRS, CDR2 YFSETQ. Deletions cut 0 bases from V and 4 bases from J, with 16 bases between.

The rearrangement joins TRBV5-1 to TRBJ2-7; D remains unclear. The CDR3 has 14 amino acids. V gave up 0 bases and J gave up 4 bases, with 11 bases separating them. The V gene's germline CDR1 is SGHRS and CDR2 YFSETQ. CDR3 loop: CASSLEVASYEQYF. CDR3 DNA sequence: TGCGCCAGCAGCTTGGAGGTCGCGAGTTACGAGCAGTACTTC.

This chain connects TRBV19 to TRBJ1-2; tentative D call: TRBD1 (6 bases). In germline, CDR1 is LNHDA, CDR2 SQIVND (reference sequence). Trimming left V 6 bases short and J 7 bases short, with 12 bases between. CDR3 length equals 12 residues. The CDR3 region is CASSQQGFGYTF. The CDR3 DNA sequence: TGTGCCAGTAGCCAACAGGGTTTTGGCTACACCTTC.

This chain connects TRBV5-1 to TRBJ2-3; the D gene could be TRBD1 or TRBD2 (5 bases each). CDR3 length: 15 residues. With 0 bases removed from V and 2 bases from J, the gap between germline ends came to 10 bases. Germline assignment: CDR1 SGHRS and CDR2 YFSETQ. CDR3 bases: TGCGCCAGCAGCTTGGGAGGGGTGGACACAGATACGCAGTATTTT. Amino acid sequence: CASSLGGVDTDTQYF.